Here is one T cell receptor (beta chain) with its context. The sample comes from a study of Tregs in tolerant kidney transplant recipients. The protocol was immunoSEQ multiplex PCR, while the TCRdb copy is restricted to in-frame clones and leaves out a portion. There are more than 70,000 clones in the sample; about 91% occur only once, and 1.6% lies in the top ten. Mixed chimerism was transient after nonmyeloablative marrow transplants from related graft donors. CD4+CD25+CD127- Tregs, CD4+CD25- non-Tregs, CD4 and CD8 cells were sorted. There are 14 residues in the CDR3. Germline V gives CDR1 SQVTM, CDR2 ANQGSEA. Trimming removed 2 bases from V and 1 base from J, with 11 bases in between.

The source of this sequence is a human patient who received a combined kidney and bone marrow transplant. Some of these T cells may belong to the graft donor. The source was CD4+ T cells from blood (PBMCs), collected 24 months after the transplant. The rearrangement links TRBV29-1 to TRBJ1-2; D unresolved. CDR3: CSVEWRALNYGYTF. CDR3 nucleotides: TGCAGCGTTGAATGGAGGGCCCTTAACTATGGCTACACCTTC.